The 26 T cell receptor beta chains below come from one sample, sequenced in a study of T cell responses to AZD1222 COVID-19 vaccine. The protocol was immunoSEQ multiplex PCR, while the TCRdb copy is restricted to in-frame clones and leaves out a portion. The sample yields some 150,000 clones, approximately 90% seen once. The material was peripheral blood, obtained on day 0 of AZD1222 vaccination. The receptors come from an adult in good health.

The chain couples TRBV20-1 to TRBJ1-2, with a weak D call TRBD1 (5 bases). The germline gives CDR1 DFQATT, CDR2 SNEGSKA (reference sequence). The CDR3 is made up of 10 amino acids. Trimming cost V 4 bases and J 8 bases, with 8 bases left between them. CDR3 protein: CSAIRDGYTF. CDR3 sequence (DNA): TGCAGTGCTATTAGGGACGGCTACACCTTC.

This clone has a handful of counts. V and J are TRBV6-2 or TRBV6-3 and TRBJ2-7, with D hard to call. The CDR3 is 15 residues long. V lost 6 bases, J lost 0 bases, and 15 bases lay in between. Germline CDR1 reads MNHEY; CDR2 reads SVGEGT. As DNA, the CDR3 is TGTGCCAGCAGCCGCCCAGGAGATCCCTCCTACGAGCAGTACTTC. This sequence encodes CASSRPGDPSYEQYF.

This chain links TRBV10-3 with TRBJ2-1; 8 bases are a match to TRBD2. The germline gives CDR1 ENHRY, CDR2 SYGVKD. The CDR3 is made up of 15 amino acids. The ends lost 3 bases at V and 4 bases at J; junction bases unmatched: 5. The CDR3 nucleotides are TGTGCCATCAGTGACCAGCGGGAGAGGTACAATGAGCAGTTCTTC. It translates to CAISDQRERYNEQFF.

J is TRBJ2-1 and V is TRBV24-1, with 8 bases fitting TRBD2. Germline V gives CDR1 KGHDR, CDR2 SFDVKD. CDR3 length: 17 amino acids. Trimming cost V 4 bases and J 0 bases; bases outside gene matches: 7. The CDR3 DNA reads as TGTGCCACCAGTGACCCTACTAGCGGCAGCTCCTACAATGAGCAGTTCTTC. As protein: CATSDPTSGSSYNEQFF.

The V call is TRBV28, the J call TRBJ2-5, with TRBD1 matching over 7 bases. The germline V gene encodes CDR1 MDHEN and CDR2 SYDVKM. V lost 1 base and J lost 1; bases outside the gene matches: 6. The length of the CDR3 is 16 residues. The CDR3 loop reads CASSLSTGLSQETQYF. The CDR3 DNA reads TGTGCCAGCAGTTTATCGACAGGGTTAAGCCAAGAGACCCAGTACTTC.

The rearrangement uses TRBV2 and TRBJ1-3; D ambiguous. Germline assignment: CDR1 SNHLY and CDR2 FYNNEI. V lost 7 bases and J lost 0, with 10 bases in between. The CDR3 has 14 residues. The CDR3 DNA is TGTGCCAGCACTGGACCGGTCTCTGGAAACACCATATATTTT. Amino acids: CASTGPVSGNTIYF.

The chain employs TRBV28 and TRBJ1-2; 10 nucleotides agree with TRBD1. V lost 5 bases to trimming and J lost 11 bases; unmatched junction nucleotides: 14. Germline V gives CDR1 MDHEN, CDR2 SYDVKM. The CDR3 contains 15 residues. CDR3 coding DNA: TGTGCCAGCAGTCGACAGGGGGCCTCAGAAGGGTTTTACACCTTC. Translation: CASSRQGASEGFYTF.

This rearrangement joins TRBV27 to TRBJ1-4; D is unclear. This CDR3 has 16 amino acids. The germline gives CDR1 MNHEY, CDR2 SMNVEV (reference sequence). Trimming cost V 0 bases and J 2 bases, with 10 bases left between them. In DNA form, the CDR3 reads TGTGCCAGCAGTTTATCGCCCCGTTTGACTAATGAAAAACTGTTTTTT. It translates to CASSLSPRLTNEKLFF.

A single count supports this clone. The rearrangement uses TRBV28 and TRBJ2-3, with TRBD1 matching 8 bases. CDR3 length: 16 residues. J gave up 2 bases and V 4 bases, and 8 bases lay outside the gene matches. CDR1 is MDHEN, CDR2 SYDVKM, per germline. The CDR3 nucleotides are TGTGCCAGCAGTTCTATCGGACAGGGCCCCACAGATACGCAGTATTTT. It yields the protein CASSSIGQGPTDTQYF.

The chain joins TRBV4-3 to TRBJ1-3; D is unclear. V gave up 1 base and J gave up 2 bases, with 6 bases separating them. The CDR3 runs 14 residues. CDR1 and CDR2 from the germline V gene are LGHNA and YSLEER. The CDR3 loop reads CASSQGGTGNTIYF. The CDR3 region has the DNA TGCGCCAGCAGCCAAGGCGGGACTGGAAACACCATATATTTT.

The chain is built from TRBV7-9 and TRBJ2-3; 8 bases match TRBD2. Germline V gives CDR1 SEHNR, CDR2 FQNEAQ (reference sequence). The ends lost 7 bases at V and 4 bases at J; junction bases unmatched: 7. CDR3 size: 14 residues. The CDR3 loop is CASNKAGASDTQYF. The CDR3, as DNA: TGTGCCAGCAACAAAGCGGGAGCCTCAGATACGCAGTATTTT.

The chain couples TRBV9 to TRBJ1-1; D is unresolved. Germline CDR1 and CDR2: SGDLS and YYNGEE. The CDR3 runs to 14 residues. V was clipped by 3 bases and J by 3 bases, with 12 bases between them. CDR3 loop: CASSAYFGDTEAFF. The CDR3 DNA reads TGTGCCAGCAGCGCCTATTTTGGGGACACTGAAGCTTTCTTT.

The chain joins TRBV18 to TRBJ2-7, with TRBD1 matching over 7 bases. The V gene's germline CDR1 is KGHSH and CDR2 LQKENI. The V and J ends lost 6 bases and 3 bases, in that order; junction bases with no gene match: 11. The CDR3 is 15 amino acids. The CDR3 loop is CASSLSGTVDYEQYF. The DNA of the CDR3 is TGTGCCAGCTCTTTAAGTGGGACAGTGGACTACGAGCAGTACTTC. Combining the CDR3 with reference TRBV18 and TRBJ2-7 gives the whole variable domain NAGVMQNPRHLVRRRGQEARLRCSPMKGHSHVYWYRQLPEEGLKFMVYLQKENIIDESGMPKERFSAEFPKEGPSILRIQQVVRGDSAAYFCASSLSGTVDYEQYFGPGTRLTVT.

The rearrangement links TRBV29-1 to TRBJ2-1; a possible D gene is TRBD2 (5 bases). In germline, CDR1 is SQVTM, CDR2 ANQGSEA. Trimming cost V 4 bases and J 6 bases, with 7 bases left between them. The CDR3 loop spans 11 amino acids. DNA of the CDR3: TGCAGCGTTGCGAGGGTCAATGAGCAGTTCTTC. It is translated as CSVARVNEQFF.

The gene calls are TRBV10-3 and TRBJ2-2; tentatively, D is TRBD1 (5 bases). Germline V gene lookup returns CDR1 ENHRY and CDR2 SYGVKD. There are 15 residues in the CDR3. V lost 3 bases and J 13 bases, leaving 21 bases between the germline ends. The CDR3 DNA is TGTGCCATCAGTGATCTTGGGGCAGAGCCGCGAGGGCTGTTTTTT. Translating it yields CAISDLGAEPRGLFF.

The chain employs TRBV29-1 and TRBJ2-5; D possibly corresponds to TRBD1 (5 bases). Deletions cut 5 bases from V and 4 bases from J, with 14 bases between. CDR3 length: 13 amino acids. Germline loops: CDR1 SQVTM, CDR2 ANQGSEA. In DNA form, the CDR3 reads TGCAGCGTTACCCAGGGTGGAATAGAGACCCAGTACTTC. Translating it yields CSVTQGGIETQYF.

This clone appeared a few times. The chain joins TRBV20-1 to TRBJ1-1; no clear D. The CDR3 consists of 11 residues. With 2 bases removed from V and 8 bases from J, the gap between germline ends came to 9 bases. Germline CDR1 reads DFQATT; CDR2 reads SNEGSKA (reference sequence). CDR3 loop: CSARRGLEAFF. DNA for the CDR3: TGCAGTGCTAGACGTGGATTAGAAGCTTTCTTT.

The V call is TRBV28, the J call TRBJ2-2, with D tentatively TRBD1 (6 bases). The CDR3 is 15 residues long. Germline CDR1 reads MDHEN; CDR2 reads SYDVKM. V was clipped by 4 bases and J by 2 bases, with 11 bases between them. CDR3 nucleotides: TGTGCCAGCAGTTCCGGGACACAAAACACCGGGGAGCTGTTTTTT. Translating it yields CASSSGTQNTGELFF.

There are a few counts of this clone. The chain is built from TRBV7-9 and TRBJ1-5; the match to TRBD1 covers 7 bases. In germline, CDR1 is SEHNR, CDR2 FQNEAQ (reference sequence). The CDR3 extends over 15 amino acids. V shed 6 bases, J shed 6 bases, and the junction held 11 bases outside the gene matches. The CDR3 sequence: CASSHGQDQGQPQHF. The CDR3 coding sequence is TGTGCCAGCAGTCACGGACAGGATCAAGGTCAGCCCCAGCATTTT.

This clone was detected a few times. The chain combines TRBV5-8 with TRBJ1-5, with 7 bases that match TRBD1. Germline V gene sequence: CDR1 SGHTS, CDR2 YDEGEE. This CDR3 contains 13 residues. The J segment lost 11 bases and the V segment lost 2 bases, leaving 7 bases of the junction unmatched. The CDR3 DNA reads TGTGCCAGCAGCTTAAGGGGGCGGGTGGCCCAGCATTTT. Translation gives CASSLRGRVAQHF.

This rearrangement joins TRBV28 to TRBJ2-1; 11 positions match TRBD2. In germline, CDR1 is MDHEN, CDR2 SYDVKM. The CDR3 has 15 amino acids. V shed 3 bases, J shed 8 bases, and the junction held 6 bases outside the gene matches. This CDR3 is CASSFPLAGGYEQFF. CDR3 DNA: TGTGCCAGCAGTTTTCCGCTAGCGGGAGGCTATGAGCAGTTCTTC.

This chain uses TRBV12-3 or TRBV12-4 with TRBJ1-4, with D tentatively TRBD1 (5 bases). Trimming shortened V by 4 bases and J by 7 bases, and 10 bases separated the two germline ends. The CDR3 totals 13 residues. The DNA of the CDR3 is TGTGCCAGCAGTTATGGGGCGGCTGAAAAACTGTTTTTT. It translates to CASSYGAAEKLFF.

Notes on this clone: One end of the junction is discordant with germline, which a read error may explain. The chain combines TRBV7-2 with TRBJ2-1; D is undetermined. Per the germline V gene, CDR1 is SGHTA and CDR2 is FQGNSA. CDR3 size: 14 residues. CDR3 nucleotide sequence: TGTGCCGGCAGCTTAGTCAACTACTACAATGAGCAGTTCTTC. Amino acid sequence: CAGSLVNYYNEQFF.

This chain connects TRBV6-5 to TRBJ2-1; TRBD1 is a possible D gene (6 bases). The CDR3 extends over 14 amino acids. Germline V gene data show CDR1 as MNHEY and CDR2 as SVGAGI. Trimming shortened V by 1 base and J by 6 bases, and 10 bases separated the two germline ends. As DNA, the CDR3 is TGTGCCAGCAGTTACTTAACAGGGCGCAATGAGCAGTTCTTC. It is translated as CASSYLTGRNEQFF.

This clone has just a few counts. The chain uses TRBV6-5 and TRBJ1-6; possible D gene TRBD1, 5 bases. The V gene lost 2 bases and the J gene lost 7 bases, with 9 bases spanning the gap. The CDR3 spans 14 residues. Germline V CDR1 and CDR2: MNHEY, SVGAGI. The CDR3 region has the DNA TGTGCCAGCAGTTACGGGCCAGGGAATTCACCCCTCCACTTT. It codes for CASSYGPGNSPLHF.

This clone turned up a few times. CDR3 in amino acids: CASRQKTGREDYEQYF. CDR3 DNA sequence: TGCGCCAGCAGACAAAAGACAGGGAGAGAGGACTACGAGCAGTACTTC. This chain connects TRBV5-1 to TRBJ2-7; 7 nucleotides agree with TRBD1. CDR1 and CDR2 (germline): SGHRS, YFSETQ. This CDR3 is built from 16 residues. Trimming removed 5 bases from V and 3 bases from J; junction bases left unmatched: 14.